The 2 T cell receptor beta chains below come from one sample, sequenced in a study of technical replicates of blood from a handful of donors. Here immunoSEQ multiplex PCR was the method, and the copy in TCRdb shows in-frame clones only, minus some. This table holds approximately 81,000 clones, approximately 80% found once. The specimen sequenced was PBMCs. These receptors all come from a human donor in good health. Some clones in this sample may be carry-over from other donors' samples.

The V gene is TRBV18, the J gene TRBJ1-5, with 7 bases aligning to TRBD1. This CDR3 has 14 amino acids. Germline V gene lookup returns CDR1 KGHSH and CDR2 LQKENI. V was clipped by 5 bases and J by 1 base; unmatched bases: 2. For the CDR3, the DNA is TGTGCCAGCTCATCGACAGGGAGCAATCAGCCCCAGCATTTT. This translates into CASSSTGSNQPQHF.

The genes are TRBV6-5 and TRBJ2-2, with D tentatively TRBD2 (6 bases). CDR3 size: 14 residues. The V end was cut by 3 bases, the J end by 8 bases, with 13 bases between. Germline lookup yields CDR1 MNHEY and CDR2 SVGAGI. The CDR3 coding sequence is TGTGCCAGCAGTTATCGGGACCGGGGGGGGGAGCTGTTTTTT. It specifies CASSYRDRGGELFF.